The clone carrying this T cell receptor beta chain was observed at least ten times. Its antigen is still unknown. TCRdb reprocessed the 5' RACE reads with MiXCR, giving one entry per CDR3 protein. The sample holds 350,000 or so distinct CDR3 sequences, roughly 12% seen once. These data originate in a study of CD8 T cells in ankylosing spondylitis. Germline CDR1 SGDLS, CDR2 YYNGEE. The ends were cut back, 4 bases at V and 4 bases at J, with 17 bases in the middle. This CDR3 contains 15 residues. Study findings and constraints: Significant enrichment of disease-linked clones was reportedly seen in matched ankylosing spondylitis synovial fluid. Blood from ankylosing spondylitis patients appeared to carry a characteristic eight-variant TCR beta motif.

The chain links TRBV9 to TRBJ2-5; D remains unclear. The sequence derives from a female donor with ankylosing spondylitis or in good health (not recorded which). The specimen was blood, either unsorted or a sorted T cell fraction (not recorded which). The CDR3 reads CASSPQFGSSETQYF. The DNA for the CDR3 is TGTGCCAGCAGCCCGCAGTTCGGGTCCTCAGAGACCCAGTACTTC. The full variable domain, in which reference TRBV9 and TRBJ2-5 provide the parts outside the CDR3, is DSGVTQTPKHLITATGQRVTLRCSPRSGDLSVYWYQQSLDQGLQFLIQYYNGEERAKGNILERFSAQQFPDLHSELNLSSLELGDSALYFCASSPQFGSSETQYFGPGTRLLVL.